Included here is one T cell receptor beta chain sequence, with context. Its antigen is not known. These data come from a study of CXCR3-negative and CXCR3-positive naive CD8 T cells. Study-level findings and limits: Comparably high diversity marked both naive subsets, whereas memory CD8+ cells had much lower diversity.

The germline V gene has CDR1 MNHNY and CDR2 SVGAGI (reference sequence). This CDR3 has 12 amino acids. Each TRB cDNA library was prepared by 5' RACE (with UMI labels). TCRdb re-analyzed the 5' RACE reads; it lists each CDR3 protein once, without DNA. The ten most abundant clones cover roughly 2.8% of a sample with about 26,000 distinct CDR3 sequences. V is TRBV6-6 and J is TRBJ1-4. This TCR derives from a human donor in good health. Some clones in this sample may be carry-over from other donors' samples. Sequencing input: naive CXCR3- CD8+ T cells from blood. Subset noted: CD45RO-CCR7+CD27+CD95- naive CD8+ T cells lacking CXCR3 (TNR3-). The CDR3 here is CASSYSTEGGFF.